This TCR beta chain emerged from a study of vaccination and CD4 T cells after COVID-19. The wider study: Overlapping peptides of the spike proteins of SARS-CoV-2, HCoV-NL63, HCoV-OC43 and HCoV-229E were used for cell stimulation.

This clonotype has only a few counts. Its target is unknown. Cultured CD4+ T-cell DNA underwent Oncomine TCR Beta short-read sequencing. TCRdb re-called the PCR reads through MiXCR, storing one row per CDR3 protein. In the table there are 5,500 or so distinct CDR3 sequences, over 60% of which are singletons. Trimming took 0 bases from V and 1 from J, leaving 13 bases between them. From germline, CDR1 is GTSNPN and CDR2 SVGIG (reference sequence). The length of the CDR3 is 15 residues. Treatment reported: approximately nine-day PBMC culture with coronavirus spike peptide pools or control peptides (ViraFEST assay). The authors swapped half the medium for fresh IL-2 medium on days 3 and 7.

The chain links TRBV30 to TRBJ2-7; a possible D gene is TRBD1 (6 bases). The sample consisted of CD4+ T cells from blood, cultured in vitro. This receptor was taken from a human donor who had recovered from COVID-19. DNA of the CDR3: TGTGCCTGGAGTGTGAGCAGGGGTCCTTCCTACGAGCAGTACTTC. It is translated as CAWSVSRGPSYEQYF.